This T cell receptor (beta chain) derives from a study of T-cell memory formation after mild COVID-19. Study-wide points: The study detected some responding clones in pre-infection memory, suggesting cross-reactive memory joined. The authors left the SARS-CoV-2 specificity of second-wave clones peaking on day 37 unconfirmed.

There are 13 residues in the CDR3. V was clipped by 5 bases and J by 1 base, with 8 bases between them. CDR1 and CDR2 from the germline V gene are SGHTA and FQGNSA. This clonotype has more than one count but fewer than ten. No antigen is known for it. TCRdb reanalysed the 5' RACE reads using MiXCR and keeps one entry per CDR3 protein. The sample records roughly 170,000 distinct CDR3 sequences, approximately 17% being singletons. The TCR originated in a man between 18 and 29 years old who had mild COVID-19 (a few samples of this study predate the infection). Cell type and time point are not known. The gene calls are TRBV7-2 and TRBJ1-1; D gene ambiguous. The sequenced sample was PBMCs or a T cell subset sorted from them (not recorded which). CDR3 nucleotide sequence: TGTGCCAGCAGCACGGATTGGAACACTGAAGCTTTCTTT. Amino acids: CASSTDWNTEAFF.